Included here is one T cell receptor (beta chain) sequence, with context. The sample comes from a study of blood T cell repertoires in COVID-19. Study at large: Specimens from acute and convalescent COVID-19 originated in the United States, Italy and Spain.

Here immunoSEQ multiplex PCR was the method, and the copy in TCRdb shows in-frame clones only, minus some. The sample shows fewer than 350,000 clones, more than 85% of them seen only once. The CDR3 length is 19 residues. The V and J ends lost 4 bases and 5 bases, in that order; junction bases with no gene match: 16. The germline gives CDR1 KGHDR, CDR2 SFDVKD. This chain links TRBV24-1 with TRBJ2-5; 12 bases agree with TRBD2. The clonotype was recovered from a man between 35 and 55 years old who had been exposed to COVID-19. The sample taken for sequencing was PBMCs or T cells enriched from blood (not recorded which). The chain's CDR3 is CATSDPVTTSGRAGETQYF. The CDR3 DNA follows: TGTGCCACCAGTGACCCTGTGACGACTAGCGGGAGAGCTGGTGAGACCCAGTACTTC.